Sequencing of this T cell receptor (beta chain) was carried out in a study of blood T cells in healthy people across ages. General observations from the study: Per million T cells, TCR beta diversity dropped about linearly as age rose.

Details on this clonotype: Its antigen is still unknown.

Peripheral blood was drawn, roughly 10 milliliters per donor. Researchers report isolating at least 7 million PBMCs per sample. Germline CDR1 and CDR2: MNHEY and SVGAGI. The CDR3 consists of 17 residues. Losses at the gene ends were 4 bases for V and 0 bases for J; bases not matched to a gene: 9. Using a J-beta primer mix together with a sample-barcoded 5' primer, a second PCR was run for roughly 7 to 11 cycles. TCRdb processed the 5' RACE reads anew with MiXCR; each CDR3 protein has one entry. The table includes approximately 780,000 distinct CDR3 sequences, roughly 24% detected once. The data were also submitted as part of a second study, on T cells of mothers and their children. From that study: Among related mother-child pairs, overlap was slightly higher than in unrelated pairs, though not significantly.

V and J are TRBV6-5 and TRBJ2-5, with 9 positions matching TRBD2. This sequence originates from a boy aged 10-17 years in good health. Sequencing was carried out using blood. The CDR3 loop reads CASSSPGSGGYQETQYF. The CDR3 region has the DNA TGTGCCAGCAGTTCCCCCGGGAGCGGGGGGTACCAAGAGACCCAGTACTTC.